The 2 T cell receptor beta chains in this list originate from one sample, sequenced in a study of low-dose radiotherapy and immunotherapy resistance in tumors (dated by TCRdb to the early 2020s). The time point label of this sample denotes: before trial treatment. The instrument was an Illumina HiSeq 2500. First-strand cDNA was synthesized using Superscript III and a set of TRAV- and TRBV-specific primers, so that both TCRalpha and TCRbeta chains were covered. TCRs were amplified for 20 to 25 PCR cycles with Phusion, using a constant-region primer paired with the adapter attached to the V primers. TCRdb cleaned the public reads at Q25 with fastp, built clones with MiXCR and kept in-frame beta chains. Each record represents a unique CDR3 protein, reported with the most common genes and DNA among its rows. This sample is represented by tens of thousands of distinct CDR3 sequences; over 15% of them were singletons. The ten biggest clones cover 5.5% to 6% of the sample.

This specimen was PBMCs, taken before treatment. These receptors came from a male donor with prostate cancer.

This clonotype was picked up many times. The chain employs TRBV10-3 and TRBJ1-5, with TRBD1 as a possible D gene (5 bases). The CDR3 sequence is 13 residues long. V was pared by 2 bases and J by 11 bases, with 13 bases between. CDR1 ENHRY and CDR2 SYGVKD come from the germline V gene. CDR3 region: CAISERAGGAQHF. DNA for the CDR3: TGTGCCATCAGTGAGAGGGCCGGGGGGGCCCAGCATTTT.

This clonotype came up many times. The V and J genes are TRBV11-2 and TRBJ2-3, with 8 bases lining up with TRBD1. V lost 4 bases and J lost 6; bases outside the gene matches: 9. CDR1 SGHAT and CDR2 FQNNGV come from the germline V gene. The CDR3 extends over 15 amino acids. CDR3 coding DNA: TGTGCCAGCAGCTCCCCAGACAGGGGCCGCGATACGCAGTATTTT. Its protein is CASSSPDRGRDTQYF.